Below are 30 T cell receptor beta chains sequenced from a single sample in a study of vaccination and CD4 T cells after COVID-19. Treatment indicated: roughly 10-day PBMC culture with coronavirus spike peptide pools or control peptides (ViraFEST assay). Cultured CD4+ T cells had their DNA profiled by the Oncomine TCR Beta short-read assay. TCRdb re-derived calls from the PCR reads in MiXCR, one entry per CDR3 protein. The sample lists approximately 8,300 distinct CDR3 sequences, around 55% occurring once. No cognate antigen is known for these TCRs. The specimen comprised cultured CD4+ T cells from blood, sampled after SARS-CoV-2 vaccination. The receptor source for this set is a human donor with COVID-19.

The chain links TRBV24-1 to TRBJ2-5; D not resolved. The CDR3 is made up of 15 amino acids. V lost 5 bases and J lost 0, with 12 bases in between. Germline CDR1 is KGHDR and CDR2 is SFDVKD. The CDR3 reads CATSASAKYQETQYF. The CDR3 bases are TGTGCCACCAGTGCGTCAGCTAAGTACCAAGAGACCCAGTACTTC.

This rearrangement joins TRBV12-5 to TRBJ1-6, with 12 positions matching TRBD1. The CDR3 totals 14 residues. Germline-derived CDR1 and CDR2 are LGHNT and FRNRAP. With 6 bases clipped from V and 9 bases from J, the junction kept 3 bases outside the gene matches. The CDR3 DNA follows: TGTGCTAGTGGCAGGGGACAGGGGGCTTCACCCCTCCACTTT. It specifies CASGRGQGASPLHF.

The chain links TRBV5-1 to TRBJ1-5; no firm D call. This CDR3 region has 14 residues. The germline CDR1 and CDR2 sequences are SGHRS and YFSETQ. Trimming cost V 0 bases and J 9 bases, with 13 bases left between them. CDR3 nucleotide sequence: TGCGCCAGCAGCTTGGATCCCAGTACGAGGCCCCAGCATTTT. As protein: CASSLDPSTRPQHF.

The gene calls are TRBV7-9 and TRBJ1-2; possibly TRBD1 for D (5 bases). The CDR3 is 15 residues long. V was trimmed by 5 bases and J by 2 bases, leaving 15 bases between them. The germline V gene has CDR1 SEHNR and CDR2 FQNEAQ (reference sequence). The CDR3: CASSPAGAANYGYTF. DNA for the CDR3: TGTGCCAGCAGCCCAGCCGGGGCAGCGAACTATGGCTACACCTTC.

This chain links TRBV20-1 with TRBJ1-2, with D possibly being TRBD1 (5 bases). V was trimmed by 0 bases and J by 2 bases, leaving 10 bases between them. CDR1 DFQATT and CDR2 SNEGSKA come from the germline V gene (reference sequence). This CDR3 is 14 amino acids long. The CDR3 region is CSARDLRQNYGYTF. The CDR3 DNA is TGCAGTGCTAGAGATCTCCGACAGAACTATGGCTACACCTTC.

The chain recombines TRBV27 with TRBJ2-7; 10 nucleotides line up with TRBD1. Germline CDR1 is MNHEY and CDR2 is SMNVEV (reference sequence). V lost 6 bases to trimming and J lost 6 bases; unmatched junction nucleotides: 8. CDR3 size: 14 residues. Here the CDR3 DNA reads TGTGCCAGCAGCACCGGGACAGGGGTTGGCGAGCAGTACTTC. Encoded protein: CASSTGTGVGEQYF.

This clonotype was counted a single time. The rearrangement uses TRBV7-2 and TRBJ2-5, with D tentatively TRBD1 (6 bases). The CDR3 has 14 residues. The germline CDR1 and CDR2 sequences are SGHTA and FQGNSA. The V end was cut by 1 base, the J end by 7 bases, with 13 bases between. CDR3 in amino acids: CASSLDRVSGTQYF. The CDR3, as DNA: TGTGCCAGCAGCTTAGACAGGGTGTCTGGGACCCAGTACTTC.

This sequence joins TRBV7-9 and TRBJ1-2; D gene unclear. The CDR3 spans 13 residues. V lost 2 bases and J lost 4, with 8 bases in between. Germline values: CDR1 SEHNR, CDR2 FQNEAQ (reference sequence). DNA of the CDR3: TGTGCCAGCAGCTTACCGGACCCCTATGGCTACACCTTC. This translates into CASSLPDPYGYTF.

The CDR3 DNA sequence: TGTGCCAGCAGCTACACCGTAATAGGACCCGATGGCTACACCTTC. Translated, it gives CASSYTVIGPDGYTF. V usage is TRBV7-2 and J usage is TRBJ1-2; unclear D gene. CDR3 length equals 15 residues. CDR1 SGHTA and CDR2 FQGNSA come from the germline V gene. The ends were cut back, 4 bases at V and 6 bases at J, with 18 bases in the middle.

This clonotype was seen only a few times. The CDR3 region is CASRDGQGLGQPQHF. The CDR3 nucleotides are TGTGCCAGCAGGGATGGACAGGGGCTAGGTCAGCCCCAGCATTTT. The chain links TRBV6-1 to TRBJ1-5; 9 bases align to TRBD1. The ends lost 6 bases at V and 6 bases at J; junction bases unmatched: 9. There are 15 residues in the CDR3. From germline, CDR1 is MNHNS and CDR2 SASEGT.

V is TRBV27 and J is TRBJ2-6; D is uncertain. From germline, CDR1 is MNHEY and CDR2 SMNVEV (reference sequence). V was pared by 6 bases and J by 4 bases, with 4 bases between. The CDR3 spans 12 residues. CDR3 bases: TGTGCCAGCAGGCGAGGGGCCAACGTCCTGACTTTC. Its translation is CASRRGANVLTF. Complete variable domain (other parts from reference TRBV27 and TRBJ2-6): EAQVTQNPRYLITVTGKKLTVTCSQNMNHEYMSWYRQDPGLGLRQIYYSMNVEVTDKGDVPEGYKVSRKEKRNFPLILESPSPNQTSLYFCASRRGANVLTFGAGSRLTVL.

The V and J genes are TRBV7-2 and TRBJ2-7; 11 bases match TRBD2. Per the germline V gene, CDR1 is SGHTA and CDR2 is FQGNSA. The length of the CDR3 is 16 residues. The J segment lost 5 bases and the V segment lost 4 bases, leaving 10 bases of the junction unmatched. The CDR3 loop reads CASSWSLAGGGNEQYF. Here the CDR3 DNA reads TGTGCCAGCAGCTGGTCTTTAGCGGGGGGGGGTAACGAGCAGTACTTC.

The chain employs TRBV6-1 and TRBJ1-5, with a weak D call TRBD1 (5 bases). The CDR3 is 17 residues long. The V gene lost 1 base and the J gene lost 4 bases, with 17 bases spanning the gap. CDR1 and CDR2 from the germline V gene are MNHNS and SASEGT. CDR3 in DNA: TGTGCCAGCAGTGAAGAATTCCGAGGGGTTAGGAATCAGCCCCAGCATTTT. The encoded protein is CASSEEFRGVRNQPQHF.

This clonotype was counted a few times. The chain carries TRBV20-1 and TRBJ2-3; D uncertain. Trimming removed 4 bases at V and 1 base at J, with 18 bases between. CDR1 is DFQATT, CDR2 SNEGSKA, per germline (reference sequence). This CDR3 is built from 16 residues. The CDR3 region is CSATTVLVLGTDTQYF. The CDR3 DNA is TGCAGTGCTACCACGGTATTAGTCCTAGGCACAGATACGCAGTATTTT.

The CDR3 DNA is TGCAGTGCTAGTATGGATAGCAATCAGCCCCAGCATTTT. Residues: CSASMDSNQPQHF. The chain employs TRBV20-1 and TRBJ1-5, with no clear D. Looked up from germline, CDR1 is DFQATT and CDR2 is SNEGSKA (reference sequence). V lost 3 bases to trimming and J lost 0 bases, with 6 bases between them. This CDR3 region has 13 residues.

The V call is TRBV14, the J call TRBJ1-2; D gene uncertain. Germline V gene data show CDR1 as SGHDN and CDR2 as FVKESK. V shed 0 bases and J shed 2 bases, with 4 bases lying between them. The length of the CDR3 is 13 residues. CDR3 protein: CASSQDRNYGYTF. DNA for the CDR3: TGTGCCAGCAGCCAAGACAGAAACTATGGCTACACCTTC.

This rearrangement joins TRBV5-5 to TRBJ2-2; no clear D. The CDR3 loop spans 11 amino acids. Germline V gene data show CDR1 as SGHKS and CDR2 as YYEKEE (reference sequence). Trimming pared 2 bases from V and 7 bases from J, leaving 3 bases between. The CDR3: CASSLIGELFF. The CDR3 DNA sequence: TGTGCCAGCAGCTTAATCGGGGAGCTGTTTTTT. Together with reference TRBV5-5 and TRBJ2-2, the CDR3 gives the full variable domain: DAGVTQSPTHLIKTRGQQVTLRCSPISGHKSVSWYQQVLGQGPQFIFQYYEKEERGRGNFPDRFSARQFPNYSSELNVNALLLGDSALYLCASSLIGELFFGEGSRLTVL.

J is TRBJ2-7 and V is TRBV25-1; D gene ambiguous. V lost 6 bases, J lost 6 bases, and 9 bases lay in between. Germline CDR1 reads MGHDK; CDR2 reads SYGVNS. The CDR3 spans 11 residues. CDR3 residues: CASRKIGEQYF. Here the CDR3 DNA reads TGTGCCAGCAGGAAGATTGGCGAGCAGTACTTC.

Notes on this clonotype: A read error may explain this, as a much larger clone is one base away. V usage is TRBV19 and J usage is TRBJ1-4; D might be TRBD1 (6 bases). Per the germline V gene, CDR1 is LNHDA and CDR2 is SQIVND (reference sequence). The CDR3 spans 14 residues. CDR3 region: CANSMRGWNEKLFF. CDR3 nucleotide sequence: TGTGCCAATAGTATGAGGGGGTGGAATGAAAAACTGTTTTTT. Complete variable domain (other parts from reference TRBV19 and TRBJ1-4): DGGITQSPKYLFRKEGQNVTLSCEQNLNHDAMYWYRQDPGQGLRLIYYSQIVNDFQKGDIAEGYSVSREKKESFPLTVTSAQKNPTAFYLCANSMRGWNEKLFFGSGTQLSVL.

This clonotype was picked up a small number of times. The chain is built from TRBV3-1 and TRBJ2-7, with TRBD2 as a possible D gene (6 bases). CDR1 is LGHDT and CDR2 is YNNKEL in the germline V gene (reference sequence). The CDR3 is made up of 14 amino acids. Trimming took off 5 bases at V and 2 bases at J, with 13 bases between the two ends. CDR3 protein: CASSESSVTYEQYF. CDR3 nucleotides: TGTGCCAGCAGCGAATCTAGCGTCACCTACGAGCAGTACTTC.

This clonotype was recorded a few times. The V call is TRBV7-3, the J call TRBJ1-1; no definite D call. Germline lookup yields CDR1 SGHTA and CDR2 FQGTGA. The CDR3 has 13 residues. The V end lost 5 bases, the J end lost 1 base, and 8 bases lay between the germline ends. The CDR3 reads CASSLQENTEAFF. CDR3 nucleotides: TGTGCCAGCAGCCTCCAGGAGAACACTGAAGCTTTCTTT.

In this sample, this clonotype turned up a few times. This chain uses TRBV27 with TRBJ1-6; no definite D call. V dropped 2 bases and J dropped 10 bases, with 15 bases sitting between them. The CDR3 is 15 residues long. Germline values: CDR1 MNHEY, CDR2 SMNVEV (reference sequence). CDR3 in DNA: TGTGCCAGCAGTTTAACCAGTACCGGAGAGTCACCCCTCCACTTT. It yields the protein CASSLTSTGESPLHF.

This clonotype was detected a few times. The chain employs TRBV28 and TRBJ1-1; the match to TRBD1 covers 8 bases. The germline gives CDR1 MDHEN, CDR2 SYDVKM. CDR3 size: 12 residues. The V segment lost 11 bases and the J segment 5 bases; nucleotides outside the gene matches: 7. The CDR3 loop is CAGQGGGTEAFF. DNA of the CDR3: TGTGCCGGACAGGGAGGTGGAACTGAAGCTTTCTTT.

This clonotype came up a few times. The rearrangement uses TRBV7-8 and TRBJ2-3; D uncertain. Germline V CDR1 and CDR2: SGHVS, FQNEAQ. This CDR3 comprises 14 residues. Trimming shortened V by 2 bases and J by 0 bases, and 6 bases separated the two germline ends. The CDR3 sequence: CASSLTLSTDTQYF. CDR3 nucleotide sequence: TGTGCCAGCAGCTTAACCCTTAGCACAGATACGCAGTATTTT.

The genes are TRBV11-2 and TRBJ1-2; D gene unclear. The ends were cut back, 0 bases at V and 2 bases at J, with 7 bases in the middle. There are 14 residues in the CDR3. CDR1 and CDR2 (germline): SGHAT, FQNNGV. DNA for the CDR3: TGTGCCAGCAGCTTAGATCGAATAAACTATGGCTACACCTTC. Residues: CASSLDRINYGYTF.

In the case of this clonotype: It is unclear where the CDR3 begins or ends on the DNA, so no DNA is shown, and the CDR3 is as TCRdb lists it. The chain recombines TRBV7-9 with TRBJ1-3; the D call TRBD1 from the table was never checked on the DNA. The CDR3 is 24 amino acids in total, end residues counted. In germline, CDR1 is SEHNR, CDR2 FQNEAQ (reference sequence). The CDR3 here is CASRLRVTGANVLTFGAGPNTIYF.

CDR3 region: CATSGMNTEAFF. The DNA of the CDR3 is TGTGCCACCAGTGGGATGAACACTGAAGCTTTCTTT. The J gene is TRBJ1-1, the V gene TRBV24-1; D gene ambiguous. This CDR3 comprises 12 residues. Trimming cost V 5 bases and J 0 bases, with 3 bases left between them. Germline CDR1 KGHDR, CDR2 SFDVKD.

This chain joins TRBV20-1 and TRBJ2-1; 9 bases map to TRBD2. The junction had 8 bases not matched to a gene; V was cut back by 3 bases and J by 5 bases. This CDR3 comprises 15 residues. Germline V gene data show CDR1 as DFQATT and CDR2 as SNEGSKA (reference sequence). CDR3 sequence: CSASPTSGLNNEQFF. CDR3 DNA: TGCAGTGCTAGTCCGACTAGCGGTCTTAACAATGAGCAGTTCTTC.

The chain joins TRBV5-4 to TRBJ1-1, with D perhaps matching TRBD1 (5 bases). This CDR3 region has 15 residues. Germline loops: CDR1 SGHNT, CDR2 YYREEE (reference sequence). V lost 4 bases and J lost 0, with 13 bases in between. Written as DNA, the CDR3 is TGTGCCAGCAGCCGAGTCGGGACCTTGAACACTGAAGCTTTCTTT. Protein sequence: CASSRVGTLNTEAFF.

The J gene is TRBJ2-3, the V gene TRBV6-1; unclear D gene. V gave up 2 bases and J gave up 2 bases, with 11 bases separating them. This CDR3 has 15 residues. Germline CDR1 reads MNHNS; CDR2 reads SASEGT. The CDR3 DNA sequence: TGTGCCAGCAGTGAAACAACCGTCAACACAGATACGCAGTATTTT. Translating it yields CASSETTVNTDTQYF.